A single sample is the source of the 6 T cell receptor beta chains below, sequenced in a study of cytomegalovirus exposure and HLA in healthy donors. It was with 60 Vbeta and 13 Jbeta primers that the PCR ran. Libraries were prepared by immunoSEQ multiplex PCR; TCRdb keeps only in-frame clonotypes and omits some of them. The sample has about 120,000 clones; approximately 65% are singletons. The sample consisted of PBMCs. All receptors come from a man in his late teens or twenties in good health and CMV-seronegative.

The table lists this clone with a few counts. This rearrangement joins TRBV7-9 to TRBJ2-7, with D uncertain. Germline loops: CDR1 SEHNR, CDR2 FQNEAQ (reference sequence). Trimming cost V 3 bases and J 3 bases, with 9 bases left between them. CDR3 size: 13 residues. The CDR3 coding sequence is TGTGCCAGCAGCTTCACAGAACGCTACGAGCAGTACTTC. Translated: CASSFTERYEQYF.

This chain links TRBV7-2 with TRBJ1-5; no firm D call. V gave up 3 bases and J gave up 6 bases, with 6 bases separating them. This CDR3 is 12 amino acids long. Germline CDR1 and CDR2: SGHTA and FQGNSA. The CDR3 DNA reads as TGTGCCAGCAGCTTTCTAAGTCAGCCCCAGCATTTT. Translation gives CASSFLSQPQHF.

The gene calls are TRBV7-9 and TRBJ2-3; 8 bases align to TRBD1. Germline V gene lookup returns CDR1 SEHNR and CDR2 FQNEAQ (reference sequence). The CDR3 length is 15 residues. V shed 1 base, J shed 6 bases, and the junction held 6 bases outside the gene matches. The CDR3 DNA reads TGTGCCAGCAGCTTAGGGACAGGGTTCGGGGATACGCAGTATTTT. Translation gives CASSLGTGFGDTQYF.

V is TRBV4-1 and J is TRBJ2-3; D uncertain. The V end lost 2 bases, the J end lost 5 bases, and 2 bases lay between the germline ends. This CDR3 has 11 amino acids. The germline gives CDR1 MGHRA, CDR2 YSYEKL. The CDR3 coding sequence is TGCGCCAGCAGCCAACTAGATACGCAGTATTTT. Its protein is CASSQLDTQYF.

The chain couples TRBV2 to TRBJ2-1, with D possibly TRBD1 on 6 matching bases. The CDR3 loop spans 13 amino acids. Germline V gene sequence: CDR1 SNHLY, CDR2 FYNNEI. The ends were cut back, 6 bases at V and 9 bases at J, with 15 bases in the middle. In DNA, the CDR3 is TGTGCCAGCAGACACACAGGGCAGGGTGAGCAGTTCTTC. It codes for CASRHTGQGEQFF.

DNA for the CDR3: TGTGCCAGCAGCCCAACTAGCGGGAGCTCCTACAATGAGCAGTTCTTC. Protein product: CASSPTSGSSYNEQFF. The genes are TRBV7-9 and TRBJ2-1, with 11 bases identical to TRBD2. CDR1 and CDR2 (germline): SEHNR, FQNEAQ (reference sequence). V was pared by 5 bases and J by 0 bases, with 3 bases of the junction left unmatched. This CDR3 spans 16 amino acids.